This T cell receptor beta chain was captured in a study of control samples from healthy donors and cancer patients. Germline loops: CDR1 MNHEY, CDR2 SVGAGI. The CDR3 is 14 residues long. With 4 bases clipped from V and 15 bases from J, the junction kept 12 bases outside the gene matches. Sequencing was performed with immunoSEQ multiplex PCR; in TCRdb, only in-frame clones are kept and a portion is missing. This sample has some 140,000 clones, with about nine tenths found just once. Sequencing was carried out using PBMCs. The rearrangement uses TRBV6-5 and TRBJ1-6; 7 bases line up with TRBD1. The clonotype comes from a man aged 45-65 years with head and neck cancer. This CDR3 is CASSSTRQGKILHF. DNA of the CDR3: TGTGCCAGCAGTTCCACCCGACAGGGAAAAATCCTCCACTTT.